The clone carrying this T cell receptor beta chain was observed at least ten times. Its antigen is currently unknown. Amplified TCR beta CDR3 regions were obtained using RNA transcripts as template. HTBI primers were used in a first-round RT-PCR, which preceded a second-round multiplex PCR. TCRdb re-called the multiplex PCR reads with MiXCR, one entry per CDR3 protein. Of 360,000 or so distinct CDR3 sequences in the sample, about 17% were seen once. This record comes from a study of Graves' ophthalmopathy and Graves' hyperthyroidism. Trimming took 2 bases from V and 3 from J, leaving 20 bases between them. This CDR3 region has 17 residues. The V gene's germline CDR1 is SQVTM and CDR2 ANQGSEA. Regarding the study as a whole: A 13-signature model separated ophthalmopathy from stable hyperthyroidism, reaching about 91% sensitivity and around 81% specificity cross-validated.

This chain uses TRBV29-1 with TRBJ2-4; the D gene is possibly TRBD1 (6 bases). The receptor was derived from a woman aged 18 to 35 with Graves' ophthalmopathy. The specimen sequenced was peripheral blood. CDR3 protein: CSVEPPTQGQGKNIQYF. The CDR3 coding sequence is TGCAGCGTTGAACCGCCGACGCAGGGGCAAGGCAAAAACATTCAGTACTTC.